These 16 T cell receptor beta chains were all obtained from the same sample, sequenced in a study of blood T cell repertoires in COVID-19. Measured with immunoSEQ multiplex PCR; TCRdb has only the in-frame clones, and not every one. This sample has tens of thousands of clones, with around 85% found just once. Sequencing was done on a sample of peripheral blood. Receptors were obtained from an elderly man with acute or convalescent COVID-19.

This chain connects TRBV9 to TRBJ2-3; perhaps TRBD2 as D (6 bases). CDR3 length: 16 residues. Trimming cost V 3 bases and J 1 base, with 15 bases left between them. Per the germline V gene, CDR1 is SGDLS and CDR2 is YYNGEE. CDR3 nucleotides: TGTGCCAGCAGCGCGTTACTGGGACTCGGCACAGATACGCAGTATTTT. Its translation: CASSALLGLGTDTQYF.

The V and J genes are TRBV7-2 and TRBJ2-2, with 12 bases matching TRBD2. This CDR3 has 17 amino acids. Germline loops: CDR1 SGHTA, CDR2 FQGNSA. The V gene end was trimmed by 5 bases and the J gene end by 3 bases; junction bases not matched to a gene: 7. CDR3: CASSQGLAGLYTGELFF. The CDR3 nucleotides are TGTGCCAGCAGCCAAGGACTAGCGGGATTATACACCGGGGAGCTGTTTTTT. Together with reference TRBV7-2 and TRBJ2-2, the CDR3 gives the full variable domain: GAGVSQSPSNKVTEKGKDVELRCDPISGHTALYWYRQSLGQGLEFLIYFQGNSAPDKSGLPSDRFSAERTGGSVSTLTIQRTQQEDSAVYLCASSQGLAGLYTGELFFGEGSRLTVL.

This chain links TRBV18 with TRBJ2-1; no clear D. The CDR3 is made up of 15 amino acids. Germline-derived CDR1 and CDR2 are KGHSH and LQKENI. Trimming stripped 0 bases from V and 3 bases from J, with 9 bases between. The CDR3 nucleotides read TGTGCCAGCTCACCACCGAGAGTGATCTACAATGAGCAGTTCTTC. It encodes CASSPPRVIYNEQFF.

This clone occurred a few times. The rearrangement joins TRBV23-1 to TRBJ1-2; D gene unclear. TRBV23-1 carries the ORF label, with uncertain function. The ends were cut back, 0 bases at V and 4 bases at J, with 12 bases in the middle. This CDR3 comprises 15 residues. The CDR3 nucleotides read TGCGCCAGCAGTCAATCATATGGACTACCCTATGGCTACACCTTC. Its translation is CASSQSYGLPYGYTF.

The CDR3 reads CASSPLLSNQPQHF. The CDR3 DNA reads TGTGCCAGCAGCCCCCTCTTAAGCAATCAGCCCCAGCATTTT. J is TRBJ1-5 and V is TRBV14, with D hard to call. Germline V gene lookup returns CDR1 SGHDN and CDR2 FVKESK. This CDR3 region has 14 residues. V was clipped by 4 bases and J by 1 base, with 8 bases between them.

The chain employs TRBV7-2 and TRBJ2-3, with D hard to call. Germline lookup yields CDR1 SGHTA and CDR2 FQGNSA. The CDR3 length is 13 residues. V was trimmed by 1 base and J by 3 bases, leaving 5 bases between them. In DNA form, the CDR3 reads TGTGCCAGCAGCTTAGGAGCTACAGATACGCAGTATTTT. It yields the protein CASSLGATDTQYF.

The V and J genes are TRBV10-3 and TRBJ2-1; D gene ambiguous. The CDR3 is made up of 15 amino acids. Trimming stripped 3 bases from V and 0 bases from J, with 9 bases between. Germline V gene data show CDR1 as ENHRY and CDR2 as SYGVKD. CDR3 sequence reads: CAISDPGNSYNEQFF. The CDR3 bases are TGTGCCATCAGTGACCCGGGTAACTCCTACAATGAGCAGTTCTTC.

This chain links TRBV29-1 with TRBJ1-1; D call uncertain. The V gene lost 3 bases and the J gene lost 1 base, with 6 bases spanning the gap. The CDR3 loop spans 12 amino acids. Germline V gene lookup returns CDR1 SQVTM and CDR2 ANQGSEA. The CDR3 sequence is CSVERPNTEAFF. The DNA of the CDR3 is TGCAGCGTTGAGAGGCCGAACACTGAAGCTTTCTTT.

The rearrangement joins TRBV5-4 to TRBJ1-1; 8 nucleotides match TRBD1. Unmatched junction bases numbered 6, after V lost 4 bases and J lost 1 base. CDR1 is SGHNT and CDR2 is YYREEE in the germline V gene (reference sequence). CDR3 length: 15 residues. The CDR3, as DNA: TGTGCCAGCAGCCTGGGGACAGGAGAGAACACTGAAGCTTTCTTT. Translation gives CASSLGTGENTEAFF.

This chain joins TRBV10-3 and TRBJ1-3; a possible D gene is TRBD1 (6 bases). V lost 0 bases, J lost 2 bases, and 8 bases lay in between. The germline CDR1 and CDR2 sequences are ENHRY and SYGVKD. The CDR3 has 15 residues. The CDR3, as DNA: TGTGCCATCAGTGAGTCCGCAGGGGCTGGAAACACCATATATTTT. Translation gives CAISESAGAGNTIYF.

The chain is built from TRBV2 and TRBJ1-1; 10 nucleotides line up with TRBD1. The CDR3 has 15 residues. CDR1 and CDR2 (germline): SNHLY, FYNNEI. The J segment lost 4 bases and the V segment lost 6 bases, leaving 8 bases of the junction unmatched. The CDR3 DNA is TGTGCCAGCAGATCTTTAGGACAGGGGGGCACTGAAGCTTTCTTT. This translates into CASRSLGQGGTEAFF.

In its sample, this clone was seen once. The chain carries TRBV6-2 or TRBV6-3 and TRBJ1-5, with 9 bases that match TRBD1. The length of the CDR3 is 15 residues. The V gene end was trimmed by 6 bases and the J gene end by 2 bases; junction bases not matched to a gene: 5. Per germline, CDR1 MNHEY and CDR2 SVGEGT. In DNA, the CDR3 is TGTGCCAGCAGCAGGGACAGGGCGGGCAATCAGCCCCAGCATTTT. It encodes CASSRDRAGNQPQHF.

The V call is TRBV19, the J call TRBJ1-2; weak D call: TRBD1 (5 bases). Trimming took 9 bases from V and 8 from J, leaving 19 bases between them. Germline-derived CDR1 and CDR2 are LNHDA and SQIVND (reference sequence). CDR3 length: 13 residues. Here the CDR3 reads CASEGRDEIGYTF. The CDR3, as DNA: TGTGCCAGCGAGGGGAGGGACGAAATCGGCTACACCTTC.

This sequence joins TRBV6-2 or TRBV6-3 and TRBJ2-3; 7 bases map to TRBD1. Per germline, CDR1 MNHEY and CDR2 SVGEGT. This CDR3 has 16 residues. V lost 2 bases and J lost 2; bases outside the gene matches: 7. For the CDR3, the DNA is TGTGCCAGCAGTTACCGGACAGGAAGAACCACAGATACGCAGTATTTT. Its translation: CASSYRTGRTTDTQYF.

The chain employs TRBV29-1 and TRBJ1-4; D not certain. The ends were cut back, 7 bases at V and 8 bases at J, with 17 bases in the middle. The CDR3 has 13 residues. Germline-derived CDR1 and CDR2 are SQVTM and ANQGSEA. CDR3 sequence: CSARVGFGEKLFF. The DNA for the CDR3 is TGCAGCGCGCGGGTAGGCTTTGGAGAAAAACTGTTTTTT.

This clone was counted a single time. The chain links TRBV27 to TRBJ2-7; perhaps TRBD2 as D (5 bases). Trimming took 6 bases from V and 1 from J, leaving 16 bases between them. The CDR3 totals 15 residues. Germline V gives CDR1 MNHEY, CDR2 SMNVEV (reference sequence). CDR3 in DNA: TGTGCCAGCAGAGGGCTAGCCGATACTTCCTACGAGCAGTACTTC. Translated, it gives CASRGLADTSYEQYF.